A single sample is the source of the 3 T cell receptor beta chains below, sequenced in a study of identical twins (dated by TCRdb to about 2016). The library came from 5' RACE. Sequencing used an Illumina HiSeq 2000. TCRdb reprocessing: public reads trimmed at Q25 with fastp, clones called with MiXCR, in-frame beta chains kept. Each CDR3 protein appears once, grouped with its most common genes and DNA. This sample has some 1,600,000 distinct CDR3 sequences in its table, and 32% of those were observed once. Of the sample, about 0.27% is held by the ten largest clones. The material sequenced was cord blood. The receptors here all came from a newborn girl in good health.

For the CDR3, the DNA is TGTGCCAGCAGTGTCACCACGGGTAGCGCTGAAGCTTTCTTT. Its protein is CASSVTTGSAEAFF. The chain couples TRBV27 to TRBJ1-1; D gene uncertain. Germline V gene sequence: CDR1 MNHEY, CDR2 SMNVEV (reference sequence). V lost 5 bases, J lost 6 bases, and 16 bases lay in between. The CDR3 covers 14 residues.

V is TRBV20-1 and J is TRBJ2-7; D uncertain. Trimming removed 1 base at V and 7 bases at J, with 20 bases between. This CDR3 spans 15 amino acids. The germline gives CDR1 DFQATT, CDR2 SNEGSKA (reference sequence). CDR3 in DNA: TGCAGTGCTAGAGTTGAGATCCCCTCCTACAATGAGCAGTACTTC. It specifies CSARVEIPSYNEQYF.

This clonotype was seen only a few times. The rearrangement links TRBV20-1 to TRBJ2-3; 8 bases match TRBD2. The germline V gene encodes CDR1 DFQATT and CDR2 SNEGSKA (reference sequence). Trimming removed 3 bases from V and 6 bases from J; junction bases left unmatched: 11. The CDR3 loop spans 15 amino acids. CDR3 nucleotides: TGCAGTGCTAGTATCTTGACGGGAGGGAGGGATACGCAGTATTTT. Its translation: CSASILTGGRDTQYF.